This record concerns one T cell receptor (beta chain) sequence. The source of the sample is a study of blood T cell repertoires in COVID-19. The CDR3 has 16 amino acids. With 5 bases removed from V and 2 bases from J, the gap between germline ends came to 18 bases. Germline CDR1 LNHDA, CDR2 SQIVND (reference sequence). Assay used: immunoSEQ multiplex PCR; TCRdb lists only in-frame clones, some missing. This sample has a few hundred thousand clones, with approximately 90% found just once. This chain links TRBV19 with TRBJ2-5; tentative D call: TRBD1 (6 bases). Sequenced material: PBMCs or T cells enriched from blood (not recorded which). The clonotype originates from a woman aged 40 to 55 who had recovered from COVID-19. The DNA for the CDR3 is TGTGCCAGTAGTCTTCAGGACAGTGAGGGACAAGAGACCCAGTACTTC. Translation gives CASSLQDSEGQETQYF.